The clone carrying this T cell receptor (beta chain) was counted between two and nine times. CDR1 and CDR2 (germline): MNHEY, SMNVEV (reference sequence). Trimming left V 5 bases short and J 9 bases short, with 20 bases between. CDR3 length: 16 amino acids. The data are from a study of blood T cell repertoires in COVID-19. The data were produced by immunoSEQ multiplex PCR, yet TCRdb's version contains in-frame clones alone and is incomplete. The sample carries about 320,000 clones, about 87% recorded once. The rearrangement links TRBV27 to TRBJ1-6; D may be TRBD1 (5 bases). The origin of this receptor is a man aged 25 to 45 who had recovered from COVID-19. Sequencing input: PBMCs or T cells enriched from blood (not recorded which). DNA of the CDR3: TGTGCCAGCAGTCGCATAGCTGGGGGGGGGAGTTCACCCCTCCACTTT. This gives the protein CASSRIAGGGSSPLHF.